The present entry profiles one T cell receptor (beta chain) with its context. Its target is unknown. This specimen comes from a study of naive CD8 T cells in extremely preterm neonates. Using immunoSEQ multiplex PCR, the repertoire was profiled, and TCRdb retains in-frame clones only, with some absent. This table holds over 4,000 clones, over 90% found once. Samples were taken at extremely preterm deliveries at roughly 23-28 weeks of gestation. Sorted cells: live naive CD8+ T cells, CD45RA+CCR7+, Annexin V-negative. Study results and limitations: CDR3 nucleotide sharing was 2.5% to 3.5% in preterm, more than 0.35% term, around 0.03% children, 0.008% to 0.01% adults. Preterm infants showed shorter CDR3s, fewer N additions and less trimming than older groups.

Material for sequencing was naive CD8+ T cells from cord blood. The receptor was isolated from a boy who was born preterm.

The DNA for the CDR3 is TGTGCCAGCAGTTTATCGAGGGGACACAACTATGGCTACACCTTC. Translating gives CASSLSRGHNYGYTF. The V gene is TRBV27, the J gene TRBJ1-2; perhaps TRBD1 as D (6 bases). The ends were cut back, 0 bases at V and 2 bases at J, with 10 bases in the middle. The CDR3 runs 15 residues. From germline, CDR1 is MNHEY and CDR2 SMNVEV (reference sequence).